The text below deals with one T cell receptor beta chain. The antigen is not known. The entry originates in a study of T cell repertoires in cytomegalovirus infection. The wider study: Both a matching HLA type and CMV infection were indicated by public TCR beta signatures. Overall study results and limits: Cumulative frequency of public TCR beta families picked out carriers of CMV plus the relevant HLA. It was HLA-C-restricted CMV-specific TCR beta clonotypes that dominated the response ex vivo.

This CDR3 spans 15 amino acids. The germline V and J ends were trimmed by 3 bases and 6 bases, with 15 bases remaining between them. Germline V gene lookup returns CDR1 MGHRA and CDR2 YSYEKL. TCRdb ran MiXCR on the reads and lists one entry per CDR3 protein. The repertoire consists of almost 550,000 distinct CDR3 sequences, with approximately 15% occurring once and the leading ten covering roughly 25%. V usage is TRBV4-1 and J usage is TRBJ1-5; tentative D call: TRBD1 (5 bases). Sample: CD8+ T cells from PBMCs. The clonotype was recovered from a human donor in good health (CMV status not recorded). Some clones in this sample may be carry-over from other donors' samples. The CDR3 coding sequence is TGCGCCAGCAGCCACCGAGGAGGGGCGGGTCAGCCCCAGCATTTT. Translating gives CASSHRGGAGQPQHF.